What follows are 8 T cell receptor beta chains derived from one specimen sequenced in a study of T cell responses to AZD1222 COVID-19 vaccine. Clones were read by immunoSEQ multiplex PCR, and TCRdb kept only the in-frame ones, dropping some. This table has fewer than 200,000 clones, around 88% appearing once. The sequenced sample was peripheral blood, obtained 28 days after the second AZD1222 dose. All receptors derive from an adult who received the AZD1222 COVID-19 vaccine.

In nucleotides, the CDR3 is TGTGCCAGCAGTGAAACACCAGGGTACAACGAGCAGTACTTC. Its protein product is CASSETPGYNEQYF. This chain links TRBV25-1 with TRBJ2-7; tentative D call: TRBD1 (5 bases). Deletions cut 2 bases from V and 5 bases from J, with 13 bases between. This CDR3 comprises 14 residues. Germline-derived CDR1 and CDR2 are MGHDK and SYGVNS.

The chain joins TRBV19 to TRBJ1-6; D is possibly TRBD1 (6 bases). Germline-derived CDR1 and CDR2 are LNHDA and SQIVND (reference sequence). CDR3 length equals 14 residues. V dropped 9 bases and J dropped 6 bases, with 15 bases sitting between them. The CDR3 region is CASTEQGPNSPLHF. In DNA form, the CDR3 reads TGTGCCAGCACCGAACAGGGTCCTAATTCACCCCTCCACTTT.

The chain joins TRBV5-6 to TRBJ2-7; a weak D match, TRBD1 (5 bases). The CDR3 is made up of 14 amino acids. The V and J ends lost 5 bases and 0 bases respectively, with 12 bases between them. Germline V gene sequence: CDR1 SGHDT, CDR2 YYEEEE. This chain's CDR3 is CASSVAGFSYEQYF. The CDR3 DNA reads TGTGCCAGCAGTGTCGCAGGGTTCTCCTACGAGCAGTACTTC.

The chain is built from TRBV5-1 and TRBJ1-3; no clear D. V lost 0 bases, J lost 0 bases, and 10 bases lay in between. The CDR3 consists of 16 residues. In germline, CDR1 is SGHRS, CDR2 YFSETQ. The chain's CDR3 is CASSLDGAHSGNTIYF. The CDR3 coding sequence is TGCGCCAGCAGCTTGGACGGTGCCCACTCTGGAAACACCATATATTTT.

This clone was observed a handful of times. This chain connects TRBV9 to TRBJ1-3; no clear D gene. CDR3 length: 14 amino acids. CDR1 and CDR2 (germline): SGDLS, YYNGEE. The V gene lost 1 base and the J gene lost 0 bases, with 5 bases spanning the gap. The CDR3 is CASSVQPSGNTIYF. The CDR3 DNA is TGTGCCAGCAGCGTACAGCCCTCTGGAAACACCATATATTTT.

This clone was detected a few times. V is TRBV7-8 and J is TRBJ2-2; 7 bases are a match to TRBD1. Germline V gene sequence: CDR1 SGHVS, CDR2 FQNEAQ. The CDR3 extends over 15 amino acids. J lost 4 bases, V lost 5 bases, and 7 bases had no gene match. CDR3 DNA: TGTGCCAGCAGCCAGAGGGACAGAGTCACCGGGGAGCTGTTTTTT. Translation: CASSQRDRVTGELFF.

The genes are TRBV30 and TRBJ2-5; 11 bases align to TRBD2. V was clipped by 2 bases and J by 5 bases; unmatched bases: 7. The CDR3 is 15 amino acids. CDR1 is GTSNPN and CDR2 is SVGIG in the germline V gene (reference sequence). The CDR3 DNA is TGTGCCTGGAGTTTAGCGGGGGGGCTCATGGAGACCCAGTACTTC. Its protein product is CAWSLAGGLMETQYF.

This clone was recorded once. The chain uses TRBV19 and TRBJ2-6; 7 nucleotides align to TRBD1. With 10 bases clipped from V and 4 bases from J, the junction kept 7 bases outside the gene matches. The V gene's germline CDR1 is LNHDA and CDR2 SQIVND (reference sequence). This CDR3 spans 14 amino acids. The CDR3: CAIEGAEGANVLTF. The DNA for the CDR3 is TGTGCCATTGAGGGGGCGGAAGGGGCCAACGTCCTGACTTTC. Variable domain in full (rest from reference TRBV19 and TRBJ2-6): DGGITQSPKYLFRKEGQNVTLSCEQNLNHDAMYWYRQDPGQGLRLIYYSQIVNDFQKGDIAEGYSVSREKKESFPLTVTSAQKNPTAFYLCAIEGAEGANVLTFGAGSRLTVL.